Reported below is one TCR beta chain. Its antigen is not known. CDR1 and CDR2 from the germline V gene are SGDLS and YYNGEE. The V end was cut by 1 base, the J end by 10 bases, with 12 bases between. This CDR3 contains 13 residues. The data are from a study of cytomegalovirus exposure and HLA in healthy donors. As for the study in general: There were roughly 80 million unique TCRs (from HLA-typed donors) in an early data release. Study observations and caveats: Data from an earlier analysis indicated that most TCR beta V segments were productive either about 87% or about 30% of the time. In a later analysis, across HLA loci, associated TCR counts were highest for DRB1, lowest for HLA-C. The study had only CMV serostatus as immune exposure information.

Use of 60 Vbeta and 13 Jbeta primers characterized the PCR. Measured with immunoSEQ multiplex PCR; TCRdb has only the in-frame clones, and not every one. Among about 120,000 clones, about 85% were seen once, and the ten largest hold 4%. This TCR came from a man aged 18 to 29 in good health and CMV-seropositive. The chain joins TRBV9 to TRBJ2-1; D remains ambiguous. Input material: PBMCs. As DNA, the CDR3 is TGTGCCAGCAGCGTAAATGCAGCGACCGAGCAGTTCTTC. Its translation: CASSVNAATEQFF.